This T cell receptor (beta chain) was sequenced in a study of shared clonotypes between healthy human individuals. Positive CCR7 selection of CD45RO-negative cells yielded the naive CD8 cells, and terminally differentiated effector memory CD45RA+ cells were excluded. Healthy HIV-negative adults without recent acute infections or vaccinations served as donors. Findings of the study overall: Sequencing of the sorted subsets was shown by rarefaction to be incomplete despite large depth.

As to this clone: Its antigen remains unidentified.

Assay used: immunoSEQ multiplex PCR; TCRdb lists only in-frame clones, some missing. The table has a few million clones, just under 95% seen once; the top ten hold about 1.7%. CDR3 length equals 14 residues. Trimming cost V 1 base and J 4 bases, with 8 bases left between them. The germline gives CDR1 LGHNA, CDR2 YSLEER. The receptor comes from a man in his late teens or twenties in good health. Some clones in this sample may be carry-over from other donors' samples. Sequencing input: naive CD8+ T cells from PBMCs. V and J are TRBV4-3 and TRBJ2-1; D perhaps matches TRBD2 (5 bases). The CDR3 DNA reads TGCGCCAGCAGCCAAGTCGGGGAATACAATGAGCAGTTCTTC. As protein: CASSQVGEYNEQFF.